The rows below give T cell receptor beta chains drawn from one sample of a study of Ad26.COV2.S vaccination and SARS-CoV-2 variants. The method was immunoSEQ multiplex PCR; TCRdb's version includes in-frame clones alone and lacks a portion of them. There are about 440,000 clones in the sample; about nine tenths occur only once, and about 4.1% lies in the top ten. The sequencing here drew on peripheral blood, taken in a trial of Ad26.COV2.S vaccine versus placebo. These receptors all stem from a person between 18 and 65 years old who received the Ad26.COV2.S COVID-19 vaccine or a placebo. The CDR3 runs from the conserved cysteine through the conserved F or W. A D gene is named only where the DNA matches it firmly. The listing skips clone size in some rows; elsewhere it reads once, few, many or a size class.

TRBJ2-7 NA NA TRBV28 TGTGCCAGCAGTCTGCAAAACCCCTACGAGCAGTACTTC CASSLQNPYEQYF
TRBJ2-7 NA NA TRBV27 TGTGCCAGCTCCCCCGGCTCCTACGAGCAGTACTTC CASSPGSYEQYF
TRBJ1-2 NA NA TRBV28 TGTGCCAGCAGTTTTCGACCGGGACATAACTATGGCTACACCTTC CASSFRPGHNYGYTF
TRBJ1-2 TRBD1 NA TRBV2 TGTGCCAGCAACCGGGGACAGGGTGATGGCTACACCTTC CASNRGQGDGYTF
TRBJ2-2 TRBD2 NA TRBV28 TGTGCCAGCAGTTTTCCAGGACTAGCGGACAACACCGGGGAGCTGTTTTTT CASSFPGLADNTGELFF
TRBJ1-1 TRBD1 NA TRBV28 TGTGCCAGCAGGCCTACCGGGACAGGGGCGCGGACATGGAACACTGAAGCTTTCTTT CASRPTGTGARTWNTEAFF
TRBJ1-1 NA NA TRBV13 TGTGCCAGCAGCTTAATCGGGACCGAGGGGGCTGAAGCTTTCTTT CASSLIGTEGAEAFF
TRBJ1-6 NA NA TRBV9 TGTGCCAGCAGCGTAGAGGGGGGCCAGAATTCACCCCTCCACTTT CASSVEGGQNSPLHF
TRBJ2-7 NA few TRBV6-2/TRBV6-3 TGTGCCAGCAGTTTGGGGGGGGCCCACTACGAGCAGTACTTC CASSLGGAHYEQYF
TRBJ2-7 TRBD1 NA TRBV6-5 TGTGCCAGCAGTTACGAAGCCCACAGGGGCGAGCAGTACTTC CASSYEAHRGEQYF
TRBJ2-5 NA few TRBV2 TGTGCCAGCAGTGCACATGGGCGAGAGACCCAGTACTTC CASSAHGRETQYF
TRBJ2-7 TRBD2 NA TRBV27 TGTGCCAGCAGTTTATCGGGACTAGCGGGAACTACATCCTACGAGCAGTACTTC CASSLSGLAGTTSYEQYF
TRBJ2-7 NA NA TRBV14 TGTGCCAGCAGCCAAGATTTAGGGGAGTCCCCTTCCTACGAGCAGTACTTC CASSQDLGESPSYEQYF
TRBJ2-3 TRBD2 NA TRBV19 TGTGCCAGTAGTCGACGGACTAGCGGGGTGGGAGATACGCAGTATTTT CASSRRTSGVGDTQYF
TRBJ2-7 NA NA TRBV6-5 TGTGCCAGCAGTCACGGACTTACGAGCTCCTACGAGCAGTACTTC CASSHGLTSSYEQYF
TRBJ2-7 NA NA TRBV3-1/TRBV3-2 TGTGCCAGCAGCCAAAGACAAGGGTTTTCCCACGAGCAGTACTTC CASSQRQGFSHEQYF
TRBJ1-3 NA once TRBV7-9 TGTGCCAGCAGCTTAGTTGGTAGTGGAAACACCATATATTTT CASSLVGSGNTIYF
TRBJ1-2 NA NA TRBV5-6 TGTGCCAGCAGTCTGAATGTGGGAGGGTCCGGGGGCATCGGCTACACCTTC CASSLNVGGSGGIGYTF
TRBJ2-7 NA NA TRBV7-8 TGTGCCAGCAGCTTAGGGGGGGCGCTGGGCGGCGAGCAGTACTTC CASSLGGALGGEQYF
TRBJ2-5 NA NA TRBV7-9 TGTGCCAGCAGCACGTGGGGAGGGGGCCAAGAGACCCAGTACTTC CASSTWGGGQETQYF
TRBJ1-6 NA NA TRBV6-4 TGTGCCAGCAGGGTAGAGCCCTATAATTCACCCCTCCACTTT CASRVEPYNSPLHF
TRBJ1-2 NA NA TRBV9 TGTGCCAGCAGCCAGGGGAAGAACTATGGCTACACCTTC CASSQGKNYGYTF
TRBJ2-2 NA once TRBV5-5 TGTGCCAGCAGCTTAACAGGGCTCAACACCGGGGAGCTGTTTTTT CASSLTGLNTGELFF
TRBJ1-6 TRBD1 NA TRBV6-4 TGTGCCAGCAGGGCGGACAGGGGCGCCTATAATTCACCCCTCCACTTT CASRADRGAYNSPLHF
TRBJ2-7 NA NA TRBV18 TGTGCCAGCTCCGGTGGGGGTGGGTCCTACGAGCAGTACTTC CASSGGGGSYEQYF